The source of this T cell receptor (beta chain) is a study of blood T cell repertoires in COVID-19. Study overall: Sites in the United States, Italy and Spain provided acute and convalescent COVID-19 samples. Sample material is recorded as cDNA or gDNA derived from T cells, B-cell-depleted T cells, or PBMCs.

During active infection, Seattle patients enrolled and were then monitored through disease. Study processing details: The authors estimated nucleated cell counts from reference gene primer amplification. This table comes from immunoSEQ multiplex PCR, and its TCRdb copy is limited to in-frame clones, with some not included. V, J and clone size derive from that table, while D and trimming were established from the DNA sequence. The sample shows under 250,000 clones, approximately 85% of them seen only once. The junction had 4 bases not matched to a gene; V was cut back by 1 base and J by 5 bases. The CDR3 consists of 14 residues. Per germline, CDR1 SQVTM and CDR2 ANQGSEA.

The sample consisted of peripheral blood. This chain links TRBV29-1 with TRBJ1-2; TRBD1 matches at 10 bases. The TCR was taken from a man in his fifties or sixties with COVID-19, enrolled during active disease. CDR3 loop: CSVEGDRGGYGYTF. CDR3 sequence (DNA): TGCAGCGTTGAAGGGGACAGGGGAGGATATGGCTACACCTTC.